The clone carrying this TCR beta chain was seen more than once but under ten times. V was pared by 9 bases and J by 2 bases, with 13 bases between. The CDR3 is made up of 13 amino acids. Germline loops: CDR1 LNHDA, CDR2 SQIVND (reference sequence). The entry originates in a study of T cells in Graves' hyperthyroidism and ophthalmopathy. The investigators amplified TCR beta CDR3 regions from RNA transcripts. A set of HTBI primers served as the primers for a first-round RT-PCR of the TCR CDR3. MiXCR was run by TCRdb on the multiplex PCR reads, yielding one entry per CDR3 protein. Of approximately 400,000 distinct CDR3 sequences listed, approximately 12% are singletons.

The receptor's source is a man younger than 45 with Graves' hyperthyroidism that later progressed to Graves' ophthalmopathy. The specimen was blood. V and J are TRBV19 and TRBJ1-2; unclear D gene. In DNA form, the CDR3 reads TGTGCCAGCTCGGTCTCCTCCAACTATGGCTACACCTTC. It is translated as CASSVSSNYGYTF.